What follows are 20 T cell receptor beta chains derived from one specimen sequenced in a study of CD8 T cells in Susac syndrome. A quantity of about 0.45 to 1 ug RNA underwent reverse transcription using random hexamers. Each CDR3 protein is one row after TCRdb ran MiXCR on the immunoSEQ multiplex PCR reads. Altogether around 170,000 distinct CDR3 sequences are present, around 96% being singletons, with the ten largest covering less than 0.2%. What was sequenced was CD8+ T cells from PBMCs. All receptors come from a human donor with multiple sclerosis.

CDR3 region: CASSLYPTVDTEAFF. CDR3 nucleotides: TGTGCCAGCAGTCTGTACCCGACAGTTGACACTGAAGCTTTCTTT. V is TRBV27 and J is TRBJ1-1; the D gene is possibly TRBD1 (5 bases). Trimming stripped 5 bases from V and 3 bases from J, with 16 bases between. Germline values: CDR1 MNHEY, CDR2 SMNVEV (reference sequence). The CDR3 spans 15 residues.

The genes are TRBV9 and TRBJ1-2, with D unclear. Germline lookup yields CDR1 SGDLS and CDR2 YYNGEE. The germline V and J ends were trimmed by 0 bases and 5 bases, with 11 bases remaining between them. CDR3 size: 14 residues. DNA for the CDR3: TGTGCCAGCAGCGTAGCTACCCCCGGGTATGGCTACACCTTC. This translates into CASSVATPGYGYTF.

The J gene is TRBJ2-1, the V gene TRBV5-6; 9 positions match TRBD2. The germline gives CDR1 SGHDT, CDR2 YYEEEE. This CDR3 contains 16 residues. V lost 3 bases and J lost 4; bases outside the gene matches: 8. The CDR3 region has the DNA TGTGCCAGCAGCTCACATAGCGGGGGATATTACAATGAGCAGTTCTTC. Protein product: CASSSHSGGYYNEQFF. Variable domain in full (rest from reference TRBV5-6 and TRBJ2-1): DAGVTQSPTHLIKTRGQQVTLRCSPKSGHDTVSWYQQALGQGPQFIFQYYEEEERQRGNFPDRFSGHQFPNYSSELNVNALLLGDSALYLCASSSHSGGYYNEQFFGPGTRLTVL.

The genes are TRBV29-1 and TRBJ1-2, with D tentatively TRBD1 (6 bases). V shed 0 bases and J shed 8 bases, with 13 bases lying between them. CDR1 is SQVTM, CDR2 ANQGSEA, per germline. The CDR3 consists of 13 residues. CDR3 bases: TGCAGCGTTGAAGAGGGGGGCGCGTTGGGCTACACCTTC. Translating gives CSVEEGGALGYTF.

V is TRBV20-1 and J is TRBJ2-3; 11 bases fit TRBD2. V dropped 3 bases and J dropped 1; count of bases not matched to a gene: 6. This CDR3 has 16 residues. Germline V gene data show CDR1 as DFQATT and CDR2 as SNEGSKA (reference sequence). CDR3 in amino acids: CSASRLAGGGTDTQYF. The CDR3 nucleotides are TGCAGTGCTAGTAGGCTAGCGGGGGGTGGCACAGATACGCAGTATTTT.

DNA of the CDR3: TGCAGTGTCGGAGTTGCAGATACGCAGTATTTT. Translation gives CSVGVADTQYF. V gene TRBV20-1 combines with J gene TRBJ2-3; D is uncertain. The germline gives CDR1 DFQATT, CDR2 SNEGSKA (reference sequence). V gave up 7 bases and J gave up 4 bases, with 9 bases separating them. This CDR3 is 11 amino acids long.

The chain is built from TRBV15 and TRBJ1-1, with 7 bases that match TRBD1. This CDR3 comprises 15 residues. Trimming at V came to 3 bases and at J to 0 bases, leaving 4 bases not matched to a gene. In germline, CDR1 is LNHNV, CDR2 YYDKDF (reference sequence). The CDR3 reads CATSRRQGMNTEAFF. The CDR3 DNA reads as TGTGCCACCAGCAGGAGACAGGGAATGAACACTGAAGCTTTCTTT.

This chain links TRBV19 with TRBJ1-5; D ambiguous. This CDR3 is 14 amino acids long. V was clipped by 4 bases and J by 6 bases, with 13 bases between them. Germline assignment: CDR1 LNHDA and CDR2 SQIVND (reference sequence). CDR3 amino acids: CASSKRTSVQPQHF. The CDR3 region has the DNA TGTGCCAGTAGTAAACGGACTTCGGTTCAGCCCCAGCATTTT.

This sequence joins TRBV30 and TRBJ2-1; 11 nucleotides agree with TRBD2. This CDR3 has 15 amino acids. V lost 0 bases, J lost 7 bases, and 5 bases stayed unmatched. Germline CDR1 is GTSNPN and CDR2 is SVGIG (reference sequence). For the CDR3, the DNA is TGTGCCTGGAGTGTAGGACTAGCGGGTAGGAATGAGCAGTTCTTC. Its protein product is CAWSVGLAGRNEQFF.

This chain uses TRBV29-1 with TRBJ2-1; TRBD2 matches at 13 bases. CDR3 size: 18 residues. Trimming at V came to 1 base and at J to 6 bases, leaving 12 bases not matched to a gene. Germline V gene data show CDR1 as SQVTM and CDR2 as ANQGSEA. CDR3 region: CSVEGTSGSSRYPNEQFF. DNA of the CDR3: TGCAGCGTTGAAGGGACTAGCGGGAGCTCAAGATACCCCAATGAGCAGTTCTTC.

This chain connects TRBV7-2 to TRBJ2-7; 8 bases align to TRBD2. Unmatched junction bases numbered 6, after V lost 2 bases and J lost 3 bases. This CDR3 is 15 amino acids long. Germline CDR1 reads SGHTA; CDR2 reads FQGNSA. The CDR3 reads CASSLSPAGDYEQYF. The CDR3 nucleotides are TGTGCCAGCAGCTTATCTCCAGCGGGGGACTACGAGCAGTACTTC. The full variable domain, rest sourced from reference TRBV7-2 and TRBJ2-7, is GAGVSQSPSNKVTEKGKDVELRCDPISGHTALYWYRQSLGQGLEFLIYFQGNSAPDKSGLPSDRFSAERTGGSVSTLTIQRTQQEDSAVYLCASSLSPAGDYEQYFGPGTRLTVT.

V is TRBV5-1 and J is TRBJ1-2; tentative D call: TRBD1 (5 bases). Trimming pared 4 bases from V and 13 bases from J, leaving 17 bases between. CDR1 and CDR2 from the germline V gene are SGHRS and YFSETQ. The CDR3 loop spans 12 amino acids. The CDR3 here is CASSLGQTETTF. CDR3 nucleotides: TGCGCCAGCAGCCTGGGGCAGACAGAAACCACCTTC.

The chain joins TRBV20-1 to TRBJ2-7, with 8 bases identical to TRBD1. The junction had 10 bases not matched to a gene; V was cut back by 5 bases and J by 4 bases. Germline V CDR1 and CDR2: DFQATT, SNEGSKA (reference sequence). This CDR3 has 14 residues. The DNA of the CDR3 is TGCAGTGCTTTGACAGGGGAGTTCGGATACGAGCAGTACTTC. Its protein product is CSALTGEFGYEQYF.

This sequence joins TRBV27 and TRBJ2-4; the D gene is possibly TRBD2 (5 bases). CDR1 and CDR2 from the germline V gene are MNHEY and SMNVEV (reference sequence). The V end was cut by 5 bases, the J end by 1 base, with 18 bases between. The CDR3 sequence is 17 residues long. In DNA, the CDR3 is TGTGCCAGCAGTCCGCTCGCGACCGGCGGGGCCAAAAACATTCAGTACTTC. The encoded protein is CASSPLATGGAKNIQYF.

The gene calls are TRBV9 and TRBJ2-1, with D perhaps TRBD1 or TRBD2 (5 bases each). This CDR3 comprises 16 residues. Trimming took off 3 bases at V and 0 bases at J, with 13 bases between the two ends. CDR1 is SGDLS, CDR2 YYNGEE, per germline. CDR3 nucleotide sequence: TGTGCCAGCAGCGCTGGGACGTTTGGCTCCTACAATGAGCAGTTCTTC. Its translation: CASSAGTFGSYNEQFF.

V gene TRBV6-8 combines with J gene TRBJ2-1, with D uncertain. Germline V gene data show CDR1 as MNHGY and CDR2 as SAAAGT. This CDR3 is built from 10 residues. The germline V and J ends were trimmed by 8 bases and 9 bases, with 8 bases remaining between them. The CDR3 sequence: CASYIGEQFF. The CDR3 bases are TGTGCCAGCTACATAGGTGAGCAGTTCTTC.

V is TRBV15 and J is TRBJ2-7, with 7 positions matching TRBD1. Trimming removed 4 bases from V and 3 bases from J; junction bases left unmatched: 6. Germline assignment: CDR1 LNHNV and CDR2 YYDKDF (reference sequence). This CDR3 contains 14 residues. This CDR3 reads CATSNRDRLYEQYF. CDR3 in DNA: TGTGCCACCAGCAACCGGGACAGACTCTACGAGCAGTACTTC.

This rearrangement joins TRBV27 to TRBJ1-5; D unresolved. Per germline, CDR1 MNHEY and CDR2 SMNVEV (reference sequence). The CDR3 spans 13 residues. V shed 1 base and J shed 11 bases, with 12 bases lying between them. The CDR3 sequence: CASSLYPAWSQHF. The CDR3 DNA reads TGTGCCAGCAGTTTATATCCAGCGTGGTCCCAGCATTTT.

The chain combines TRBV28 with TRBJ2-3; D is uncertain. Germline V gene data show CDR1 as MDHEN and CDR2 as SYDVKM. This CDR3 comprises 13 residues. V was shortened by 7 bases and J by 4 bases, with 12 bases between the two germline ends. The CDR3 DNA reads TGTGCCAGCATGAAAGGGATCGCAGATACGCAGTATTTT. Protein product: CASMKGIADTQYF.

V gene TRBV7-2 combines with J gene TRBJ2-7, with D perhaps being TRBD1 or TRBD2 (6 bases each). Trimming removed 5 bases from V and 0 bases from J, with 11 bases in between. The germline V gene has CDR1 SGHTA and CDR2 FQGNSA. The CDR3 is made up of 14 amino acids. CDR3 DNA sequence: TGTGCCAGCAGCAGGCGGGACAACTCCTACGAGCAGTACTTC. This translates into CASSRRDNSYEQYF.